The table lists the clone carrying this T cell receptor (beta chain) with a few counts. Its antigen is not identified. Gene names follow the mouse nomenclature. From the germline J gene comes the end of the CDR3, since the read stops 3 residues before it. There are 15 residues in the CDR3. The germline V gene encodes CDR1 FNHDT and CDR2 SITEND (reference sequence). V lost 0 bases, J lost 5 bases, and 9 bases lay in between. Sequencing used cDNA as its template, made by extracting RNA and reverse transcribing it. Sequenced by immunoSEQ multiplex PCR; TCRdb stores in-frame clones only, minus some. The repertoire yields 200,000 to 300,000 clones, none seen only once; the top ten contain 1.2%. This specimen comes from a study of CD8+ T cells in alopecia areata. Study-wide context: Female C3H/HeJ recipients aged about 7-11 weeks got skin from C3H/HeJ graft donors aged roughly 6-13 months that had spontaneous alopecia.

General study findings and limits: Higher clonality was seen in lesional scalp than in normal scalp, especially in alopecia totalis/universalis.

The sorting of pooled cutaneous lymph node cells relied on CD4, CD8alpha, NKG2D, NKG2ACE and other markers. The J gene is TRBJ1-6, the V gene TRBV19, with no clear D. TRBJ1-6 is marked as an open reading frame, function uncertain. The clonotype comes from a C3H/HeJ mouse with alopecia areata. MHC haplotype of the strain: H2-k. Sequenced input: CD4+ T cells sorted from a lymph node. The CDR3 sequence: CASSIGGTDNSPLYF. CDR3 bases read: TGTGCCAGCAGTATAGGGGGTACGGATAATTCGCCC.